These 26 T cell receptor beta chains originate from one sample sequenced in a study of blood T cell repertoires in COVID-19. Clones were read by immunoSEQ multiplex PCR, and TCRdb kept only the in-frame ones, dropping some. Among tens of thousands of clones listed, 80% were seen once. Sequenced sample: peripheral blood. The receptor source for this set is an elderly woman with active or convalescent COVID-19.

By share, this clone ranks as medium-sized (0.01 to 0.1%). The chain combines TRBV9 with TRBJ2-7, with 7 bases fitting TRBD1. The CDR3 sequence is 16 residues long. V lost 3 bases to trimming and J lost 5 bases; unmatched junction nucleotides: 14. CDR1 is SGDLS, CDR2 YYNGEE, per germline. CDR3 nucleotide sequence: TGTGCCAGCAGCGCCTTGGGGGACAGTCCCACTAACGAGCAGTACTTC. Amino acid sequence: CASSALGDSPTNEQYF. Variable domain in full (rest from reference TRBV9 and TRBJ2-7): DSGVTQTPKHLITATGQRVTLRCSPRSGDLSVYWYQQSLDQGLQFLIQYYNGEERAKGNILERFSAQQFPDLHSELNLSSLELGDSALYFCASSALGDSPTNEQYFGPGTRLTVT.

V and J are TRBV27 and TRBJ2-1, with 9 bases aligning to TRBD1. The junction had 7 bases not matched to a gene; V was cut back by 5 bases and J by 5 bases. The germline gives CDR1 MNHEY, CDR2 SMNVEV (reference sequence). The CDR3 is 15 residues long. CDR3 bases: TGTGCCAGCAGTACCGACAGGGGGGTTCACAATGAGCAGTTCTTC. Amino acid sequence: CASSTDRGVHNEQFF.

V is TRBV4-1 and J is TRBJ2-2; 7 nucleotides line up with TRBD2. The length of the CDR3 is 15 residues. Losses at the gene ends were 3 bases for V and 4 bases for J; bases not matched to a gene: 5. Per the germline V gene, CDR1 is MGHRA and CDR2 is YSYEKL. Here the CDR3 reads CASSHAGVGTGELFF. In DNA form, the CDR3 reads TGCGCCAGCAGCCACGCGGGAGTAGGCACCGGGGAGCTGTTTTTT.

A few counts support this clone. This chain uses TRBV7-2 with TRBJ2-1, with 8 bases lining up with TRBD2. The CDR3 runs 16 residues. The germline V gene has CDR1 SGHTA and CDR2 FQGNSA. The J segment lost 0 bases and the V segment lost 4 bases, leaving 5 bases of the junction unmatched. Here the CDR3 DNA reads TGTGCCAGCAGCTCCATAGCGGGGAGCTCCTACAATGAGCAGTTCTTC. Its protein is CASSSIAGSSYNEQFF.

The rearrangement links TRBV28 to TRBJ2-2; 9 positions agree with TRBD2. Trimming cost V 2 bases and J 7 bases; bases outside gene matches: 5. The CDR3 contains 15 residues. CDR1 and CDR2 (germline): MDHEN, SYDVKM. CDR3 sequence: CASSLAGGLGGELFF. CDR3 in DNA: TGTGCCAGCAGTTTAGCGGGAGGGCTCGGCGGGGAGCTGTTTTTT. The variable domain in full, completed from reference TRBV28 and TRBJ2-2, reads DVKVTQSSRYLVKRTGEKVFLECVQDMDHENMFWYRQDPGLGLRLIYFSYDVKMKEKGDIPEGYSVSREKKERFSLILESASTNQTSMYLCASSLAGGLGGELFFGEGSRLTVL.

J is TRBJ2-2 and V is TRBV19; D is possibly TRBD1 (6 bases). Germline CDR1 is LNHDA and CDR2 is SQIVND (reference sequence). The CDR3 has 15 amino acids. The V and J ends lost 1 base and 1 base respectively, with 7 bases between them. This chain's CDR3 is CASSIGGGNTGELFF. Here the CDR3 DNA reads TGTGCCAGTAGTATAGGAGGGGGGAACACCGGGGAGCTGTTTTTT.

CDR3: CASSAQGGGTEAFF. The CDR3 nucleotides are TGTGCCAGCAGTGCCCAGGGAGGAGGCACTGAAGCTTTCTTT. The rearrangement joins TRBV2 to TRBJ1-1; TRBD1 might be the D (5 bases). This CDR3 has 14 amino acids. From germline, CDR1 is SNHLY and CDR2 FYNNEI. The V end was cut by 4 bases, the J end by 4 bases, with 13 bases between. The variable domain in full, with the rest retrieved from reference TRBV2 and TRBJ1-1, is EPEVTQTPSHQVTQMGQEVILRCVPISNHLYFYWYRQILGQKVEFLVSFYNNEISEKSEIFDDQFSVERPDGSNFTLKIRSTKLEDSAMYFCASSAQGGGTEAFFGQGTRLTVV.

The chain carries TRBV5-1 and TRBJ1-1; D perhaps matches TRBD1 (6 bases). The CDR3 runs 14 residues. The V gene lost 2 bases and the J gene lost 8 bases, with 16 bases spanning the gap. Germline lookup yields CDR1 SGHRS and CDR2 YFSETQ. CDR3 bases: TGCGCCAGCAGCTTTGTTACAGGAGACAGGGAAGCTTTCTTT. This codes for CASSFVTGDREAFF.

The genes are TRBV2 and TRBJ2-5; TRBD1 aligns across 9 bases. The germline V gene encodes CDR1 SNHLY and CDR2 FYNNEI. V shed 6 bases, J shed 4 bases, and the junction held 9 bases outside the gene matches. The CDR3 is 15 amino acids. CDR3: CASRARDRDLETQYF. The DNA of the CDR3 is TGTGCCAGCAGAGCGCGGGACAGGGATTTAGAGACCCAGTACTTC.

The chain carries TRBV28 and TRBJ1-2, with 11 bases matching TRBD1. Trimming removed 0 bases from V and 8 bases from J; junction bases left unmatched: 5. CDR1 and CDR2 from the germline V gene are MDHEN and SYDVKM. The CDR3 consists of 15 residues. The CDR3 DNA sequence: TGTGCCAGCAGTTTATGGCGGGGACAGGGGGTCGGCTACACCTTC. It translates to CASSLWRGQGVGYTF.

The chain joins TRBV10-3 to TRBJ2-5; D is undetermined. In germline, CDR1 is ENHRY, CDR2 SYGVKD. The CDR3 totals 15 residues. V lost 0 bases to trimming and J lost 1 base, with 9 bases between them. CDR3 residues: CAISESKTVQETQYF. CDR3 DNA sequence: TGTGCCATCAGTGAGTCGAAAACAGTCCAAGAGACCCAGTACTTC.

Only a few counts were recorded for this clone. The V call is TRBV7-9, the J call TRBJ1-6; the match to TRBD1 covers 7 bases. The CDR3 spans 15 residues. V was pared by 3 bases and J by 10 bases, with 9 bases of the junction left unmatched. The germline gives CDR1 SEHNR, CDR2 FQNEAQ (reference sequence). The CDR3 DNA reads as TGTGCCAGCAGCTTGTTTGAGACAGGGAAGTCACCCCTCCACTTT. Protein product: CASSLFETGKSPLHF.

This chain links TRBV28 with TRBJ2-3; 10 positions agree with TRBD2. This CDR3 has 15 amino acids. V gave up 5 bases and J gave up 5 bases; unmatched junction bases: 7. The V gene's germline CDR1 is MDHEN and CDR2 SYDVKM. The CDR3 spells CASSPLAGEVDTQYF. The CDR3 DNA sequence: TGTGCCAGCAGTCCCCTAGCGGGAGAGGTAGATACGCAGTATTTT.

The J gene is TRBJ2-5, the V gene TRBV9, with TRBD2 matching 7 bases. Losses at the gene ends were 0 bases for V and 5 bases for J; bases not matched to a gene: 7. Germline-derived CDR1 and CDR2 are SGDLS and YYNGEE. The CDR3 totals 15 residues. CDR3 coding DNA: TGTGCCAGCAGCGTAGATCGTGGGCGGGGGGAGACCCAGTACTTC. This encodes CASSVDRGRGETQYF.

The V call is TRBV28, the J call TRBJ2-3, with 10 bases lining up with TRBD2. V was pared by 5 bases and J by 14 bases, with 7 bases of the junction left unmatched. CDR3 length: 12 residues. CDR1 is MDHEN and CDR2 is SYDVKM in the germline V gene. The CDR3 bases are TGTGCCAGCAGTCTAGGGACTAGCGTGGGGTATTTT. Translation gives CASSLGTSVGYF.

V gene TRBV11-3 combines with J gene TRBJ2-5; 7 bases line up with TRBD1. The germline gives CDR1 SGHNT, CDR2 YENEEA. Germline trimming cut 3 bases from V and 5 bases from J; bases unmatched to any gene: 15. The CDR3 consists of 17 residues. The CDR3 DNA follows: TGTGCCAGCAGCTTGGGGGTAGGGGGCGGGTCGCGGGAGACCCAGTACTTC. This codes for CASSLGVGGGSRETQYF. The variable domain in full, completed from reference TRBV11-3 and TRBJ2-5, reads EAGVVQSPRYKIIEKKQPVAFWCNPISGHNTLYWYLQNLGQGPELLIRYENEEAVDDSQLPKDRFSAERLKGVDSTLKIQPAELGDSAVYLCASSLGVGGGSRETQYFGPGTRLLVL.

V gene TRBV9 combines with J gene TRBJ2-5, with TRBD1 matching 8 bases. Germline CDR1 reads SGDLS; CDR2 reads YYNGEE. The CDR3 is 14 residues long. Germline trimming cut 2 bases from V and 5 bases from J; bases unmatched to any gene: 5. The CDR3 is CASSVSGGDETQYF. The CDR3 DNA follows: TGTGCCAGCAGCGTGTCAGGGGGCGATGAGACCCAGTACTTC.

V gene TRBV6-5 combines with J gene TRBJ1-3; D unresolved. Germline V gene lookup returns CDR1 MNHEY and CDR2 SVGAGI. The CDR3 loop spans 15 amino acids. V gave up 5 bases and J gave up 1 base, with 12 bases separating them. The CDR3 loop reads CASSPPPGSGNTIYF. CDR3 DNA sequence: TGTGCCAGCAGTCCGCCGCCGGGATCTGGAAACACCATATATTTT.

The rearrangement uses TRBV7-9 and TRBJ2-2; tentative D call: TRBD1 (6 bases). The V and J ends lost 5 bases and 6 bases respectively, with 13 bases between them. Germline V gives CDR1 SEHNR, CDR2 FQNEAQ (reference sequence). CDR3 length: 14 residues. CDR3 DNA sequence: TGTGCCAGCAGCCAACAGGGTCAATCCGGGGAGCTGTTTTTT. Its translation is CASSQQGQSGELFF.

This rearrangement joins TRBV9 to TRBJ2-2; D is perhaps TRBD1 (6 bases). The CDR3 has 18 residues. V lost 1 base to trimming and J lost 0 bases, with 16 bases between them. Per germline, CDR1 SGDLS and CDR2 YYNGEE. The CDR3 DNA is TGTGCCAGCAGCGTATACAGGGCTCGGGGTACGAACACCGGGGAGCTGTTTTTT. Translated, it gives CASSVYRARGTNTGELFF.

This clone showed up just once. This rearrangement joins TRBV27 to TRBJ2-6; possibly TRBD2 for D (5 bases). V gave up 5 bases and J gave up 2 bases, with 16 bases separating them. The CDR3 runs 17 residues. The V gene's germline CDR1 is MNHEY and CDR2 SMNVEV (reference sequence). In nucleotides, the CDR3 is TGTGCCAGCAGTGGGCTACGCGCGGGCCCTGGGGCCAACGTCCTGACTTTC. Translating it yields CASSGLRAGPGANVLTF.

The table lists this clone with a few counts. The rearrangement joins TRBV7-2 to TRBJ1-5, with no clear D. Trimming removed 3 bases at V and 3 bases at J, with 9 bases between. The CDR3 extends over 14 amino acids. Germline V gene lookup returns CDR1 SGHTA and CDR2 FQGNSA. The CDR3 coding sequence is TGTGCCAGCAGCTTTACATTCCCCAATCAGCCCCAGCATTTT. This translates into CASSFTFPNQPQHF.

The gene calls are TRBV12-5 and TRBJ2-3; 7 positions agree with TRBD2. The CDR3 length is 14 residues. Germline loops: CDR1 LGHNT, CDR2 FRNRAP. Trimming removed 3 bases from V and 0 bases from J; junction bases left unmatched: 0. The CDR3 DNA reads TGTGCTAGTGGTTTCGGGGGGAGCACAGATACGCAGTATTTT. Its translation: CASGFGGSTDTQYF. Full variable domain (missing parts from reference TRBV12-5 and TRBJ2-3): DARVTQTPRHKVTEMGQEVTMRCQPILGHNTVFWYRQTMMQGLELLAYFRNRAPLDDSGMPKDRFSAEMPDATLATLKIQPSEPRDSAVYFCASGFGGSTDTQYFGPGTRLTVL.

The rearrangement links TRBV18 to TRBJ1-5; D gene ambiguous. The CDR3 extends over 17 amino acids. Looked up from germline, CDR1 is KGHSH and CDR2 is LQKENI. With 4 bases removed from V and 6 bases from J, the gap between germline ends came to 22 bases. Here the CDR3 reads CASSHKKDTLDGQPQHF. DNA for the CDR3: TGTGCCAGCTCACACAAGAAAGACACTCTGGATGGTCAGCCCCAGCATTTT.

The chain links TRBV27 to TRBJ1-1, with TRBD1 identical over 9 bases. Looked up from germline, CDR1 is MNHEY and CDR2 is SMNVEV (reference sequence). This CDR3 spans 20 amino acids. Trimming at V came to 2 bases and at J to 2 bases, leaving 18 bases not matched to a gene. In DNA, the CDR3 is TGTGCCAGCAGTTTAAAAGCGCCCGTAACAGGGGGCCTACGAAACACTGAAGCTTTCTTT. Its protein product is CASSLKAPVTGGLRNTEAFF.

This chain uses TRBV19 with TRBJ2-1, with 10 bases that match TRBD1. The CDR3 totals 15 residues. Germline V gene lookup returns CDR1 LNHDA and CDR2 SQIVND (reference sequence). J gave up 7 bases and V 7 bases, and 10 bases lay outside the gene matches. The CDR3 spells CASTPGTGDWNEQFF. The CDR3 DNA sequence: TGTGCCAGTACCCCCGGGACAGGGGATTGGAATGAGCAGTTCTTC.